This T cell receptor beta chain was recorded in a study of T-cell memory formation after mild COVID-19. For the study at large: Across donors, TCR clusters were largely donor specific.

Constant-segment primers served in 5'RACE that generated TCR alpha and TCR beta cDNA libraries bearing sample barcodes and UMIs. MiXCR was run by TCRdb on the 5' RACE reads, yielding one entry per CDR3 protein. The table includes about 290,000 distinct CDR3 sequences, more than 15% detected once. The CDR3 runs to 19 residues. V gave up 3 bases and J gave up 1 base, with 19 bases separating them. CDR1 MNHEY and CDR2 SMNVEV come from the germline V gene (reference sequence). The sequence was obtained from a man aged 18 to 29 who had mild COVID-19 (a few samples of this study predate the infection). Cell type and time point are not known. Sequenced input: PBMCs or a T cell subset sorted from them (not recorded which). The V gene is TRBV27, the J gene TRBJ2-6, with D uncertain. CDR3 residues: CASSLSGAGLVSGANVLTF. CDR3 bases: TGTGCCAGCAGTTTGTCCGGTGCAGGTCTCGTTTCTGGGGCCAACGTCCTGACTTTC.